This T cell receptor beta chain stems from a study of cytomegalovirus exposure and HLA in healthy donors. Trimming pared 0 bases from V and 2 bases from J, leaving 11 bases between. Germline V lookup: CDR1 SGHNT, CDR2 YYREEE (reference sequence). The CDR3 extends over 15 amino acids. PCR was performed using 60 Vbeta and 13 Jbeta primers. Clones were sequenced by immunoSEQ multiplex PCR, and TCRdb holds only the in-frame ones, with some missing. The sample carries 130,000 to 150,000 clones, 79% recorded once. The gene calls are TRBV5-4 and TRBJ1-1; D is perhaps TRBD1 (5 bases). The sample taken for sequencing was PBMCs. The sequence was obtained from a female donor in good health and CMV-seronegative. CDR3 protein: CASSLGRVRNTEAFF. For the CDR3, the DNA is TGTGCCAGCAGCTTGGGCAGGGTCCGAAACACTGAAGCTTTCTTT.